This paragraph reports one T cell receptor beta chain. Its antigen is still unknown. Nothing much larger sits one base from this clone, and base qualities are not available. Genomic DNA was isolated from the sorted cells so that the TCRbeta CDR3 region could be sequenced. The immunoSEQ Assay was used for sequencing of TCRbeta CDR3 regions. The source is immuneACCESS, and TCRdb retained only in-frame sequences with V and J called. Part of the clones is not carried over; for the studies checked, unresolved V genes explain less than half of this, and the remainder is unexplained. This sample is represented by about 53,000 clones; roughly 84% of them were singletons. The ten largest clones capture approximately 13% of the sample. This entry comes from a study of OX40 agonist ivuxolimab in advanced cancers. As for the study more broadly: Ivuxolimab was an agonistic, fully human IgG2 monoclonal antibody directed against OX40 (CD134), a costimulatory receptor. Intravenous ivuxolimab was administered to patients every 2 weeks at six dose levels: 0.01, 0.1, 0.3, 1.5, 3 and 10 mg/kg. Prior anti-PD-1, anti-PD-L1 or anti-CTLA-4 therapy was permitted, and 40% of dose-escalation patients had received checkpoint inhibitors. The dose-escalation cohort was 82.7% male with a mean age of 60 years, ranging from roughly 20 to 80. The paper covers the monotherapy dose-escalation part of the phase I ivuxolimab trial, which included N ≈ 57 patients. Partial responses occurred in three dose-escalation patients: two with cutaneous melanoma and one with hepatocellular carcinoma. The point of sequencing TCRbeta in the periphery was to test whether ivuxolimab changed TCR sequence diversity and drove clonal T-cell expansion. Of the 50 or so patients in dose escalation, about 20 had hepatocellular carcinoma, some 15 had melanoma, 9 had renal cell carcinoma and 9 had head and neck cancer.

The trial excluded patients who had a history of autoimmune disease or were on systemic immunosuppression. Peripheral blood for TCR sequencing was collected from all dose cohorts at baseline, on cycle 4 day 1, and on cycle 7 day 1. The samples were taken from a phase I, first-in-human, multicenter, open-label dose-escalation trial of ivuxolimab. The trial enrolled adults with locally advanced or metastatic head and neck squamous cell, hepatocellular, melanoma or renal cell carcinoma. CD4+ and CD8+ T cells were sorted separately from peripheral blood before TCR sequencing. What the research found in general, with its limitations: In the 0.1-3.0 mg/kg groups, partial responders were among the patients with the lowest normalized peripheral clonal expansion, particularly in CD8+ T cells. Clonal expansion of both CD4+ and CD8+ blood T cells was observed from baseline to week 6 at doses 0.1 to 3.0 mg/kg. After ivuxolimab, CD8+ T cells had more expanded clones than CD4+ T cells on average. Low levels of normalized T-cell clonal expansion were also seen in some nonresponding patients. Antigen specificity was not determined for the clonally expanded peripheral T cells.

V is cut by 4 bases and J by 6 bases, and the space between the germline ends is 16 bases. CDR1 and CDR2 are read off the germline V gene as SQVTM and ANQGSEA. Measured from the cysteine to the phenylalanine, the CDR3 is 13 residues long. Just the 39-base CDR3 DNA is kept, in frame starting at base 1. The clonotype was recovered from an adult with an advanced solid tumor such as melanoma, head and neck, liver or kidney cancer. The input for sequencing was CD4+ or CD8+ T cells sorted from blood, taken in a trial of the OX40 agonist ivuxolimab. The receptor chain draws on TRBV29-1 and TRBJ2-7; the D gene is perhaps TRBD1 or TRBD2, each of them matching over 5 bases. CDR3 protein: CSVGSWGISEQYF. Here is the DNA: TGCAGCGTTGGAAGTTGGGGGATAAGCGAGCAGTACTTC.